What follows are 6 T cell receptor beta chains derived from one specimen sequenced in a study of blood T cell repertoires in COVID-19. The repertoire was sequenced with immunoSEQ multiplex PCR; TCRdb's copy has only in-frame clones and lacks some. The sample shows some 220,000 clones, about 84% of them seen only once. The sequencing sample was made of peripheral blood. The receptors were sampled from a human donor in a cohort sampled during active COVID-19.

V is TRBV25-1 and J is TRBJ2-7; 8 bases match TRBD1. Germline V CDR1 and CDR2: MGHDK, SYGVNS. V lost 5 bases, J lost 5 bases, and 20 bases stayed unmatched. This CDR3 has 18 amino acids. The CDR3 coding sequence is TGTGCCAGCAGTCCCGCCCCGGGACAGGTAGGAGTTGGGGACGAGCAGTACTTC. It encodes CASSPAPGQVGVGDEQYF.

The count of this clone is one. The V gene is TRBV7-2, the J gene TRBJ2-2; 12 bases agree with TRBD2. Germline-derived CDR1 and CDR2 are SGHTA and FQGNSA. Trimming removed 4 bases from V and 5 bases from J; junction bases left unmatched: 5. The CDR3 extends over 16 amino acids. CDR3 nucleotide sequence: TGTGCCAGCAGCTCTAGCGGGGGGGCCAGGACCGGGGAGCTGTTTTTT. This translates into CASSSSGGARTGELFF.

The chain has TRBV6-5 and TRBJ2-7, with 10 bases fitting TRBD1. The V gene's germline CDR1 is MNHEY and CDR2 SVGAGI. V gave up 6 bases and J gave up 5 bases; unmatched junction bases: 4. The CDR3 is 13 amino acids. Here the CDR3 DNA reads TGTGCCAGCAGGAAGACAGGGGGCCACGAGCAGTACTTC. It specifies CASRKTGGHEQYF.

V is TRBV6-2 or TRBV6-3 and J is TRBJ2-6, with TRBD2 matching 10 bases. The length of the CDR3 is 19 residues. V shed 0 bases, J shed 7 bases, and the junction held 12 bases outside the gene matches. In germline, CDR1 is MNHEY, CDR2 SVGEGT. CDR3 protein: CASSYSRTSGPLGANVLTF. For the CDR3, the DNA is TGTGCCAGCAGTTACTCACGGACTAGCGGACCCCTGGGAGCCAACGTCCTGACTTTC.

This clone was observed a single time. The chain recombines TRBV10-3 with TRBJ2-2; the match to TRBD2 covers 8 bases. The CDR3 has 15 residues. Germline CDR1 ENHRY, CDR2 SYGVKD. V lost 1 base and J lost 7; bases outside the gene matches: 5. The CDR3 is CAISEYPTSVGELFF. DNA for the CDR3: TGTGCCATCAGTGAGTATCCGACTAGCGTCGGGGAGCTGTTTTTT.

This clone was picked up one time. V gene TRBV7-2 combines with J gene TRBJ1-5, with unresolved D. V was cut by 5 bases and J by 0 bases, with 11 bases left in between. Germline V gene data show CDR1 as SGHTA and CDR2 as FQGNSA. There are 15 residues in the CDR3. CDR3 region: CASSDTGYSNQPQHF. The DNA of the CDR3 is TGTGCCAGCAGCGACACGGGATATAGCAATCAGCCCCAGCATTTT.